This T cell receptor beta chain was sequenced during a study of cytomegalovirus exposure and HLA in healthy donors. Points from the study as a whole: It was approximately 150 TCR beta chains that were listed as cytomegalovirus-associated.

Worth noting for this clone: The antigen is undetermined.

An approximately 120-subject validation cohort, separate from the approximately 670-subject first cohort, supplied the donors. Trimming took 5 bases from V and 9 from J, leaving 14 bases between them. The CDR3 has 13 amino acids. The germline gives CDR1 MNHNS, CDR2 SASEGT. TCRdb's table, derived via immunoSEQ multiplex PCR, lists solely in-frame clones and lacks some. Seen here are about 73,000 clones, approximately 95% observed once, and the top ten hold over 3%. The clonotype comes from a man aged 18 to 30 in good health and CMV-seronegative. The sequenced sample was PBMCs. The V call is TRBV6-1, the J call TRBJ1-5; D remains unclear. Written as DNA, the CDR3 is TGTGCCAGCAGTTCACCGGTTCATGGGCCCCAGCATTTT. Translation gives CASSSPVHGPQHF.